Listed here are 11 T cell receptor beta chains from one sample, sequenced in a study of blood T cells in healthy people across ages. The authors ran a second PCR of about 7 to 12 cycles using a sample-barcoded 5' primer and a J-beta primer mix. TCRdb itself ran the 5' RACE reads through MiXCR, one entry per CDR3 protein. Counted here are 380,000 or so distinct CDR3 sequences, 50% to 60% occurring once; the ten biggest clones make up about 54%. Material: blood. The receptors here all came from a man aged 55 to 70 in good health.

The gene calls are TRBV29-1 and TRBJ2-7; TRBD1 agrees at 10 bases. The V and J ends lost 4 bases and 3 bases, in that order; junction bases with no gene match: 6. Germline loops: CDR1 SQVTM, CDR2 ANQGSEA. The CDR3 has 14 amino acids. CDR3 protein: CSVGDWTGGYEQYF. In DNA, the CDR3 is TGCAGCGTTGGGGATTGGACAGGGGGCTACGAGCAGTACTTC.

V is TRBV20-1 and J is TRBJ2-1, with 9 bases aligning to TRBD2. V shed 2 bases, J shed 3 bases, and the junction held 2 bases outside the gene matches. This CDR3 contains 14 residues. CDR1 is DFQATT, CDR2 SNEGSKA, per germline (reference sequence). CDR3 in amino acids: CSARPSGIYNEQFF. Written as DNA, the CDR3 is TGCAGTGCTAGACCTAGCGGGATCTACAATGAGCAGTTCTTC.

In its sample, this clonotype was seen a few times. The CDR3 nucleotides are TGCGCCAGCAGCCCGGACAGGGTTGGTACGCAGTATTTT. Its translation is CASSPDRVGTQYF. This chain links TRBV5-1 with TRBJ2-3; TRBD1 matches 8 bases. The junction had 6 bases not matched to a gene; V was cut back by 4 bases and J by 8 bases. The CDR3 runs 13 residues. CDR1 and CDR2 (germline): SGHRS, YFSETQ.

The chain recombines TRBV7-8 with TRBJ2-1; 8 bases align to TRBD2. J lost 4 bases, V lost 5 bases, and 10 bases had no gene match. The germline V gene encodes CDR1 SGHVS and CDR2 FQNEAQ. The CDR3 consists of 16 residues. In DNA, the CDR3 is TGTGCCAGCAGCCGTCGCGGTAGCGGGGAATACAATGAGCAGTTCTTC. Translated: CASSRRGSGEYNEQFF.

As for this clonotype: Given a much more abundant clone one base away, this may be a read error. The chain links TRBV7-2 to TRBJ2-1, with 8 nucleotides matching TRBD2. Germline CDR1 SGHTA, CDR2 FQGNSA. There are 16 residues in the CDR3. V was clipped by 1 base and J by 2 bases; unmatched bases: 4. Here the CDR3 DNA reads TGTGCCAGCAGCTTAGGAGGGCGGGGGGCCTACAATGAGCAGTTCTTC. This encodes CASSLGGRGAYNEQFF.

This clonotype was seen at least ten times. The chain is built from TRBV20-1 and TRBJ2-5; 9 bases align to TRBD2. The V segment lost 1 base and the J segment 4 bases; nucleotides outside the gene matches: 10. CDR1 is DFQATT, CDR2 SNEGSKA, per germline (reference sequence). The CDR3 contains 16 residues. This chain's CDR3 is CSARGGGAKGRETQYF. The CDR3 DNA reads TGCAGTGCTAGAGGCGGGGGGGCAAAGGGACGAGAGACCCAGTACTTC.

The chain joins TRBV7-8 to TRBJ2-7; D unresolved. The CDR3 is 13 amino acids. Germline V gives CDR1 SGHVS, CDR2 FQNEAQ. V was pared by 2 bases and J by 4 bases, with 9 bases between. The CDR3 protein is CASSLSAGYEQYF. In nucleotides, the CDR3 is TGTGCCAGCAGCTTATCGGCCGGGTACGAGCAGTACTTC.

Here the CDR3 reads CASSYLASGGYNEQYF. CDR3 DNA: TGTGCCAGCAGTTACCTGGCTAGCGGGGGATACAATGAGCAGTACTTC. The chain has TRBV6-6 and TRBJ2-5, with 10 bases identical to TRBD2. This CDR3 has 16 residues. Germline CDR1 is MNHNY and CDR2 is SVGAGI (reference sequence). The V and J ends lost 2 bases and 11 bases, in that order; junction bases with no gene match: 14.

This rearrangement joins TRBV5-1 to TRBJ1-1; perhaps TRBD1 as D (6 bases). The CDR3 length is 15 residues. Germline CDR1 is SGHRS and CDR2 is YFSETQ. Trimming removed 5 bases at V and 4 bases at J, with 18 bases between. CDR3 region: CASRKMSQGSTEAFF. The CDR3 DNA reads TGCGCCAGCAGAAAGATGTCTCAGGGGAGCACTGAAGCTTTCTTT.

Only one count was recorded for this clonotype. The chain carries TRBV21-1 and TRBJ1-2. TRBV21-1 is labeled a pseudogene. The length of the CDR3 is 15 residues. The chain's CDR3 is CASSSSGTSNYGYTF. The CDR3 region has the DNA TGTGCCAGCAGCTCGAGTGGGACCTCAAACTATGGCTACACCTTC.

As regards this clonotype: A much larger clone lies a single base off, so this may be a read error. The conserved final phenylalanine or tryptophan is absent from the CDR3, which likely points to a read error. V usage is TRBV6-2 or TRBV6-3 and J usage is TRBJ1-2; tentative D call: TRBD1 (6 bases). V lost 6 bases and J 2 bases, leaving 10 bases between the germline ends. The germline V gene encodes CDR1 MNHEY and CDR2 SVGEGT. There are 13 residues in the CDR3. Written as DNA, the CDR3 is TGTGCCAGCAGGCGACAGGCAAACTATGGCTACACCTCC. The encoded protein is CASRRQANYGYTS.